The 9 T cell receptor beta chains presented below share a single source sample, sequenced in a study of T-cell memory formation after mild COVID-19. TCRdb re-called the 5' RACE reads with MiXCR, one entry per CDR3 protein. The sample lists more than 300,000 distinct CDR3 sequences, roughly 19% occurring once. Sequenced: PBMCs or a T cell subset sorted from them (not recorded which). The receptors were gathered from a man between 18 and 35 years old who had mild COVID-19 (a few samples of this study predate the infection). Cell type and time point are not known.

This clonotype appeared a few times. The chain recombines TRBV6-5 with TRBJ2-7, with no clear D. The germline V and J ends were trimmed by 2 bases and 6 bases, with 8 bases remaining between them. This CDR3 comprises 12 residues. From germline, CDR1 is MNHEY and CDR2 SVGAGI. CDR3 region: CASSYTNGEQYF. In DNA form, the CDR3 reads TGTGCCAGCAGTTACACGAATGGCGAGCAGTACTTC.

This clonotype has more than one count but fewer than ten. The CDR3: CASGFQGRGNQPQHF. The CDR3, as DNA: TGTGCTAGTGGTTTCCAGGGAAGGGGCAATCAGCCCCAGCATTTT. The rearrangement links TRBV12-5 to TRBJ1-5, with a tentative D call TRBD1 (5 bases). This CDR3 is 15 amino acids long. The germline V gene encodes CDR1 LGHNT and CDR2 FRNRAP. V lost 3 bases and J lost 2, with 11 bases in between.

This clonotype has a handful of counts. The chain combines TRBV6-2 or TRBV6-3 with TRBJ1-5, with unresolved D. The CDR3 extends over 15 amino acids. Germline V gene lookup returns CDR1 MNHEY and CDR2 SVGEGT. The ends were cut back, 6 bases at V and 2 bases at J, with 14 bases in the middle. For the CDR3, the DNA is TGTGCCAGCAGCCCGTTCGTCTCCCGCAATCAGCCCCAGCATTTT. It translates to CASSPFVSRNQPQHF.

This clonotype showed up just a few times. This chain links TRBV5-1 with TRBJ2-5; D not resolved. Germline values: CDR1 SGHRS, CDR2 YFSETQ. The germline V and J ends were trimmed by 0 bases and 2 bases, with 8 bases remaining between them. This CDR3 is built from 14 residues. The CDR3 sequence is CASSLGISQETQYF. The CDR3 coding sequence is TGCGCCAGCAGCTTGGGTATATCACAAGAGACCCAGTACTTC.

This clonotype was seen a few times. This chain links TRBV30 with TRBJ2-5; D may correspond to TRBD1 or TRBD2 (5 bases each). CDR3 size: 14 residues. V was trimmed by 3 bases and J by 6 bases, leaving 17 bases between them. Germline CDR1 reads GTSNPN; CDR2 reads SVGIG (reference sequence). The CDR3 region is CAWSALQLGQTQYF. Written as DNA, the CDR3 is TGTGCCTGGAGCGCACTCCAACTGGGACAGACCCAGTACTTC. Complete variable domain (other parts from reference TRBV30 and TRBJ2-5): SQTIHQWPATLVQPVGSPLSLECTVEGTSNPNLYWYRQAAGRGLQLLFYSVGIGQISSEVPQNLSASRPQDRQFILSSKKLLLSDSGFYLCAWSALQLGQTQYFGPGTRLLVL.

This clonotype was detected only a few times. This rearrangement joins TRBV12-3 or TRBV12-4 to TRBJ1-1, with D possibly matching TRBD1 (5 bases). The CDR3 is 13 amino acids. Trimming took off 4 bases at V and 5 bases at J, with 11 bases between the two ends. The CDR3 here is CASSSQGKTEAFF. The CDR3 DNA reads as TGTGCCAGCAGTTCCCAGGGAAAAACTGAAGCTTTCTTT.

This sequence joins TRBV20-1 and TRBJ2-7; D uncertain. V lost 3 bases and J 3 bases, leaving 9 bases between the germline ends. Per the germline V gene, CDR1 is DFQATT and CDR2 is SNEGSKA (reference sequence). The CDR3 sequence is 12 residues long. Here the CDR3 reads CSARLGNYEQYF. CDR3 in DNA: TGCAGTGCTAGGCTCGGCAACTACGAGCAGTACTTC.

The chain joins TRBV7-9 to TRBJ1-5; the D is unclear. In germline, CDR1 is SEHNR, CDR2 FQNEAQ (reference sequence). The CDR3 extends over 14 amino acids. V lost 4 bases to trimming and J lost 1 base, with 8 bases between them. The DNA for the CDR3 is TGTGCCAGCAGCTCCTCCGTAAGCAATCAGCCCCAGCATTTT. Translated, it gives CASSSSVSNQPQHF.

This chain uses TRBV6-5 with TRBJ1-2; the D gene is possibly TRBD1 (5 bases). The germline V gene encodes CDR1 MNHEY and CDR2 SVGAGI. Trimming pared 2 bases from V and 0 bases from J, leaving 10 bases between. CDR3 length equals 15 residues. The CDR3 bases are TGTGCCAGCAGTTACGGGGGGAACACTAACTATGGCTACACCTTC. This sequence encodes CASSYGGNTNYGYTF.